This T cell receptor (beta chain) was sequenced for a study of blood T cell repertoires in COVID-19. At the level of the study: Donors in the United States, Italy and Spain gave samples during acute or convalescent COVID-19. T cells, B-cell-depleted T cells, or PBMCs supplied cDNA or gDNA.

Looked up from germline, CDR1 is MGHRA and CDR2 is YSYEKL. V dropped 1 base and J dropped 2 bases, with 12 bases sitting between them. The CDR3 is 15 residues long. Source study methods: Amplified reference gene primers provided the basis for estimating nucleated cell counts. Assay used: immunoSEQ multiplex PCR; TCRdb lists only in-frame clones, some missing. The V and J calls and clone size were taken over from that table, and D and trimming were inferred from the DNA. The data hold over 130,000 clones, with approximately 88% observed a single time. V usage is TRBV4-1 and J usage is TRBJ2-7; TRBD1 is a possible D gene (6 bases). Sequencing input: peripheral blood. The source of this sequence is a human donor in a cohort sampled during active COVID-19. CDR3 sequence reads: CASSQGIQGTYEQYF. The CDR3 coding sequence is TGCGCCAGCAGCCAAGGGATACAGGGAACCTACGAGCAGTACTTC.